This T cell receptor beta chain was recorded in a study of blood T cell repertoires in COVID-19. For the study at large: The samples span acute and convalescent COVID-19 from the United States, Italy and Spain. PBMCs, B-cell-depleted T cells, or T cells were the source of the cDNA or gDNA that made up the material.

In this sample, this clone turned up once. The V end lost 3 bases, the J end lost 0 bases, and 8 bases lay between the germline ends. CDR3 length: 13 residues. Looked up from germline, CDR1 is DFQATT and CDR2 is SNEGSKA (reference sequence). As processed by the authors: Estimated nucleated cell counts came from reference gene primer amplification. Profiling relied on immunoSEQ multiplex PCR, and the TCRdb table lists in-frame clones only, not all of them. The DNA was the basis for D and trimming; V, J and clone size are from that table. The sample records a few hundred thousand clones, roughly 80% being singletons. Seattle enrolled patients during active infection and tracked them longitudinally.

The chain uses TRBV20-1 and TRBJ1-1; D is ambiguous. Sequencing was carried out using peripheral blood. This clonotype originated in an older person with COVID-19, enrolled during active disease. The chain's CDR3 is CSASTQVNTEAFF. Written as DNA, the CDR3 is TGCAGTGCTAGTACCCAGGTGAACACTGAAGCTTTCTTT.